One sample yielded the 8 T cell receptor beta chains listed below, sequenced in a study of response to subunit inactivated influenza vaccine. TCRdb itself ran the RT-PCR reads through MiXCR, one entry per CDR3 protein. Of under 200,000 distinct CDR3 sequences listed, approximately 12% are singletons. Specimen: CD8+ T cells sorted from PBMCs, collected 23 months after vaccination. All receptors derive from a man aged 45-69 years who received an inactivated influenza vaccine.

This clonotype was seen at least ten times. The V gene is TRBV4-3, the J gene TRBJ2-1, with 9 bases fitting TRBD2. The ends lost 0 bases at V and 2 bases at J; junction bases unmatched: 5. There are 17 residues in the CDR3. In germline, CDR1 is LGHNA, CDR2 YSLEER. The CDR3: CASSQDLASGAYNEQFF. CDR3 nucleotide sequence: TGCGCCAGCAGCCAAGATCTTGCTAGCGGGGCCTACAATGAGCAGTTCTTC.

This clonotype was seen at least ten times. V usage is TRBV11-2 and J usage is TRBJ2-1, with no clear D. V gave up 0 bases and J gave up 9 bases, with 15 bases separating them. The CDR3 is 15 residues long. Germline V gene data show CDR1 as SGHAT and CDR2 as FQNNGV. CDR3 DNA sequence: TGTGCCAGCAGCTTAGACGCCAGGCAAATCGGTGAGCAGTTCTTC. It yields the protein CASSLDARQIGEQFF.

The chain links TRBV7-9 to TRBJ2-7; D not certain. V lost 8 bases and J lost 5, with 13 bases in between. This CDR3 has 12 residues. Germline V gene data show CDR1 as SEHNR and CDR2 as FQNEAQ (reference sequence). CDR3 sequence (DNA): TGTGCCAGCTCGAGTAGCAACCACGAGCAGTACTTC. It specifies CASSSSNHEQYF.

This chain links TRBV7-9 with TRBJ2-7, with 7 bases lining up with TRBD1. V lost 3 bases, J lost 5 bases, and 10 bases stayed unmatched. This CDR3 is 15 amino acids long. Looked up from germline, CDR1 is SEHNR and CDR2 is FQNEAQ (reference sequence). In nucleotides, the CDR3 is TGTGCCAGCAGCTTCCAAAAGGGGGCTATCCACGAGCAGTACTTC. This sequence encodes CASSFQKGAIHEQYF.

The gene calls are TRBV7-9 and TRBJ2-4; D gene ambiguous. Germline CDR1 is SEHNR and CDR2 is FQNEAQ (reference sequence). The V gene lost 1 base and the J gene lost 3 bases, with 10 bases spanning the gap. The length of the CDR3 is 15 residues. This CDR3 is CASSLDAYGKNIQYF. CDR3 in DNA: TGTGCCAGCAGCTTAGACGCGTACGGCAAAAACATTCAGTACTTC.

This clonotype was detected ten times or more. The chain recombines TRBV2 with TRBJ2-2; D not resolved. This CDR3 comprises 14 residues. Germline V gene sequence: CDR1 SNHLY, CDR2 FYNNEI. V was shortened by 3 bases and J by 5 bases, with 10 bases between the two germline ends. CDR3 sequence: CASSEDPGTGELFF. The CDR3 nucleotides are TGTGCCAGCAGTGAGGACCCCGGAACCGGGGAGCTGTTTTTT.

V is TRBV3-1 and J is TRBJ2-1; D remains ambiguous. Trimming removed 0 bases at V and 0 bases at J, with 12 bases between. CDR1 is LGHDT and CDR2 is YNNKEL in the germline V gene (reference sequence). This CDR3 has 17 amino acids. Here the CDR3 reads CASSQDSDPYSYNEQFF. The CDR3 DNA reads as TGTGCCAGCAGCCAAGATTCCGACCCCTACTCCTACAATGAGCAGTTCTTC.

This clonotype occurred a few times. The V and J genes are TRBV4-1 and TRBJ2-3; 7 bases match TRBD1. Germline assignment: CDR1 MGHRA and CDR2 YSYEKL. The trim removed 0 bases at V and 5 bases at J, leaving 14 bases unmatched. The CDR3 is 18 residues long. CDR3 nucleotides: TGCGCCAGCAGCCAAGATTCGAACAGGGGACCTATCGGAGATACGCAGTATTTT. Amino acid sequence: CASSQDSNRGPIGDTQYF.